The rows below give T cell receptor beta chains drawn from one sample of a study of STAT5B mutations in CD4+ large granular lymphocyte leukemia. Repertoires were generated with immunoSEQ multiplex PCR, while TCRdb's copy carries only in-frame clones and drops some. The sample yields 30,000 to 35,000 clones, over 65% seen once. Sequencing was done on a sample of CD4+ T cells from blood buffy coats. These receptors all come from a human donor in good health. Both conserved end residues are part of each CDR3. Fields, in order: D gene, J gene, V gene, clone size, CDR3 protein, CDR3 DNA. A D gene is named only where the DNA matches it firmly. Size values are once, few and many counts, or a class for expanded clones, and some rows have none.

D gene: TRBD1; J gene: TRBJ2-2; V gene: TRBV7-6; clone size: NA; CDR3 protein: CASSSTPGQKNTGELFF; CDR3 DNA: TGTGCCAGCAGCTCGACACCGGGACAGAAGAACACCGGGGAGCTGTTTTTT
D gene: TRBD2; J gene: TRBJ2-1; V gene: TRBV6-4; clone size: NA; CDR3 protein: CASSTPSGMWFF; CDR3 DNA: TGTGCCAGCAGTACCCCTAGCGGGATGTGGTTCTTC
D gene: NA; J gene: TRBJ2-1; V gene: TRBV20-1; clone size: NA; CDR3 protein: CSASPHNEQFF; CDR3 DNA: TGCAGTGCTTCCCCTCACAATGAGCAGTTCTTC
D gene: NA; J gene: TRBJ2-7; V gene: TRBV4-1; clone size: NA; CDR3 protein: CASSQQQLWDGSYEQYF; CDR3 DNA: TGCGCCAGCAGCCAGCAGCAATTGTGGGACGGCTCCTACGAGCAGTACTTC
D gene: TRBD2; J gene: TRBJ2-2; V gene: TRBV11-2; clone size: NA; CDR3 protein: CASSLPGRATGELFF; CDR3 DNA: TGTGCCAGCAGCTTACCCGGGAGGGCCACCGGGGAGCTGTTTTTT
D gene: NA; J gene: TRBJ1-5; V gene: TRBV18; clone size: few; CDR3 protein: CASSQGGSNQPQHF; CDR3 DNA: TGTGCCAGCTCACAGGGGGGAAGCAATCAGCCCCAGCATTTT
D gene: NA; J gene: TRBJ2-7; V gene: TRBV6-6; clone size: NA; CDR3 protein: CASSYGIVGDYEQYF; CDR3 DNA: TGTGCCAGCAGTTACGGTATAGTAGGAGACTACGAGCAGTACTTC
D gene: TRBD2; J gene: TRBJ2-7; V gene: TRBV5-1; clone size: once; CDR3 protein: CASSLAGLAGGPEEQYF; CDR3 DNA: TGCGCCAGCAGCTTGGCCGGACTAGCGGGGGGGCCGGAGGAGCAGTACTTC
D gene: TRBD2; J gene: TRBJ2-1; V gene: TRBV5-1; clone size: NA; CDR3 protein: CASRRTSPNEQFF; CDR3 DNA: TGCGCCAGCAGAAGGACTAGTCCTAATGAGCAGTTCTTC
D gene: NA; J gene: TRBJ2-3; V gene: TRBV4-1; clone size: NA; CDR3 protein: CASSQVTGDTQYF; CDR3 DNA: TGCGCCAGCAGCCAAGTCACAGGAGATACGCAGTATTTT
D gene: NA; J gene: TRBJ1-1; V gene: TRBV7-5; clone size: NA; CDR3 protein: CASSRQVNTEAFF; CDR3 DNA: TGTGCCAGCAGTCGACAGGTGAACACTGAAGCTTTCTTT
D gene: TRBD1; J gene: TRBJ1-1; V gene: TRBV10-3; clone size: NA; CDR3 protein: CAIGTGGIMATNTEAFF; CDR3 DNA: TGTGCCATCGGGACAGGGGGCATCATGGCGACGAACACTGAAGCTTTCTTT
D gene: NA; J gene: TRBJ1-5; V gene: TRBV6-5; clone size: NA; CDR3 protein: CASRPRGADQPQHF; CDR3 DNA: TGTGCCAGCAGACCCCGGGGGGCAGATCAGCCCCAGCATTTT
D gene: NA; J gene: TRBJ1-2; V gene: TRBV5-5; clone size: few; CDR3 protein: CASSPGTRGSGGYTF; CDR3 DNA: TGTGCCAGCAGCCCCGGGACCAGGGGATCGGGCGGCTACACCTTC
D gene: TRBD2; J gene: TRBJ2-7; V gene: TRBV19; clone size: NA; CDR3 protein: CASSTLAGVHEQYF; CDR3 DNA: TGTGCCAGTAGTACCCTAGCGGGAGTCCACGAGCAGTACTTC
D gene: NA; J gene: TRBJ1-1; V gene: TRBV7-2; clone size: NA; CDR3 protein: CASSPDGEAFF; CDR3 DNA: TGTGCCAGCAGCCCGGACGGTGAAGCTTTCTTT
D gene: NA; J gene: TRBJ1-3; V gene: TRBV4-2; clone size: NA; CDR3 protein: CASAPHDGNTIYF; CDR3 DNA: TGTGCCAGCGCGCCTCATGACGGAAACACCATATATTTT
D gene: TRBD1; J gene: TRBJ1-3; V gene: TRBV6-1; clone size: NA; CDR3 protein: CASTRQGAGNTIYF; CDR3 DNA: TGTGCCAGCACCAGACAGGGGGCTGGAAACACCATATATTTT
D gene: TRBD2; J gene: TRBJ2-1; V gene: TRBV27; clone size: once; CDR3 protein: CASSLLLAGDRLGEQFF; CDR3 DNA: TGTGCCAGCAGTTTACTACTAGCGGGCGACCGGTTGGGTGAGCAGTTCTTC
D gene: TRBD2; J gene: TRBJ2-1; V gene: TRBV16; clone size: NA; CDR3 protein: CASSQSGAGGNEQFF; CDR3 DNA: TGTGCCAGCAGCCAATCTGGAGCGGGAGGGAATGAGCAGTTCTTC
D gene: NA; J gene: TRBJ2-5; V gene: TRBV2; clone size: NA; CDR3 protein: CASFPLGETQYF; CDR3 DNA: TGTGCCAGCTTCCCTTTGGGAGAGACCCAGTACTTC
D gene: NA; J gene: TRBJ1-5; V gene: TRBV9; clone size: NA; CDR3 protein: CASSVEGQPQHF; CDR3 DNA: TGTGCCAGCAGCGTAGAGGGTCAGCCCCAGCATTTT
D gene: NA; J gene: TRBJ2-7; V gene: TRBV15; clone size: NA; CDR3 protein: CATSRTDEQYF; CDR3 DNA: TGTGCCACCAGCAGGACGGACGAGCAGTACTTC
D gene: NA; J gene: TRBJ2-7; V gene: TRBV6-1; clone size: NA; CDR3 protein: CASSGRDFQYF; CDR3 DNA: TGTGCCAGCAGTGGGCGGGACTTTCAGTACTTC
D gene: TRBD2; J gene: TRBJ2-7; V gene: TRBV18; clone size: once; CDR3 protein: CASSPPGLAAYEQYF; CDR3 DNA: TGTGCCAGCTCACCACCAGGACTAGCGGCATACGAGCAGTACTTC
D gene: NA; J gene: TRBJ2-7; V gene: TRBV4-1; clone size: once; CDR3 protein: CASSPGVLRTTYEQYF; CDR3 DNA: TGCGCCAGCAGCCCTGGGGTTTTGCGGACTACCTACGAGCAGTACTTC
D gene: TRBD1; J gene: TRBJ1-1; V gene: TRBV7-2; clone size: NA; CDR3 protein: CASSPDRDAFF; CDR3 DNA: TGTGCCAGCAGCCCAGACAGGGACGCTTTCTTT
D gene: NA; J gene: TRBJ2-4; V gene: TRBV6-6; clone size: few; CDR3 protein: CASSYEDIQYF; CDR3 DNA: TGTGCCAGCAGTTACGAGGACATTCAGTACTTC
D gene: TRBD1; J gene: TRBJ1-3; V gene: TRBV19; clone size: NA; CDR3 protein: CASSRDRSGNTIYF; CDR3 DNA: TGTGCCAGTAGTCGGGACAGGTCTGGAAACACCATATATTTT
D gene: TRBD1; J gene: TRBJ1-6; V gene: TRBV5-6; clone size: once; CDR3 protein: CASRLGQVSSYNSPLHF; CDR3 DNA: TGTGCCAGCAGACTTGGACAGGTCAGCTCCTATAATTCACCCCTCCACTTT
D gene: TRBD2; J gene: TRBJ2-5; V gene: TRBV19; clone size: NA; CDR3 protein: CASSIGGSGTHQYF; CDR3 DNA: TGTGCCAGTAGTATTGGCGGGAGCGGGACCCACCAGTACTTC
D gene: TRBD2; J gene: TRBJ2-3; V gene: TRBV11-1; clone size: NA; CDR3 protein: CASKAAGGKDTQYF; CDR3 DNA: TGTGCCAGCAAGGCGGCGGGAGGGAAAGATACGCAGTATTTT
D gene: TRBD1; J gene: TRBJ2-7; V gene: TRBV19; clone size: NA; CDR3 protein: CASSIDLIGQGIDEQYF; CDR3 DNA: TGTGCCAGTAGTATAGATCTTATTGGACAGGGAATCGACGAGCAGTACTTC
D gene: NA; J gene: TRBJ1-5; V gene: TRBV2; clone size: NA; CDR3 protein: CASSGGRTNQPQHF; CDR3 DNA: TGTGCCAGCAGTGGGGGCCGGACCAATCAGCCCCAGCATTTT
D gene: NA; J gene: TRBJ1-3; V gene: TRBV15; clone size: NA; CDR3 protein: CATSRGREPGNTIYF; CDR3 DNA: TGTGCCACCAGCAGGGGGAGGGAACCCGGAAACACCATATATTTT
D gene: NA; J gene: TRBJ1-4; V gene: TRBV5-1; clone size: NA; CDR3 protein: CASSPNPGQPNEKLFF; CDR3 DNA: TGCGCCAGCAGTCCCAACCCCGGCCAGCCTAATGAAAAACTGTTTTTT
D gene: TRBD1; J gene: TRBJ1-5; V gene: TRBV7-9; clone size: few; CDR3 protein: CASSPGGTVVNQPQHF; CDR3 DNA: TGTGCCAGCAGCCCAGGTGGGACAGTAGTCAATCAGCCCCAGCATTTT
D gene: NA; J gene: TRBJ1-2; V gene: TRBV15; clone size: once; CDR3 protein: CATSRGGLQTYGYTF; CDR3 DNA: TGTGCCACCAGCAGAGGTGGCTTACAGACCTATGGCTACACCTTC
D gene: NA; J gene: TRBJ1-1; V gene: TRBV19; clone size: NA; CDR3 protein: CASTLDGAPSYTEAFF; CDR3 DNA: TGTGCCAGTACCCTGGATGGGGCCCCGAGCTACACTGAAGCTTTCTTT
D gene: NA; J gene: TRBJ2-7; V gene: TRBV7-6; clone size: once; CDR3 protein: CASSLVSHSYEQYF; CDR3 DNA: TGTGCCAGCAGCTTAGTGAGCCATTCCTACGAGCAGTACTTC
D gene: NA; J gene: TRBJ1-5; V gene: TRBV18; clone size: NA; CDR3 protein: CASSPAARQPQHF; CDR3 DNA: TGTGCCAGCTCACCGGCAGCTCGTCAGCCCCAGCATTTT
D gene: TRBD1; J gene: TRBJ1-1; V gene: TRBV7-8; clone size: once; CDR3 protein: CASSPAGTGRRTEAFF; CDR3 DNA: TGTGCCAGCAGCCCCGCCGGGACAGGGCGGAGGACTGAAGCTTTCTTT
D gene: TRBD1; J gene: TRBJ2-7; V gene: TRBV9; clone size: few; CDR3 protein: CASSPTGEPLYEQYF; CDR3 DNA: TGTGCCAGCAGCCCAACAGGGGAACCCCTCTACGAGCAGTACTTC
D gene: TRBD1; J gene: TRBJ2-7; V gene: TRBV5-1; clone size: few; CDR3 protein: CASSFRDREFQYF; CDR3 DNA: TGCGCCAGCAGCTTCCGGGACAGGGAATTTCAGTACTTC
D gene: NA; J gene: TRBJ2-3; V gene: TRBV15; clone size: NA; CDR3 protein: CATSRAVITDTQYF; CDR3 DNA: TGTGCCACCAGCAGAGCGGTAATCACAGATACGCAGTATTTT
D gene: NA; J gene: TRBJ2-5; V gene: TRBV19; clone size: NA; CDR3 protein: CASSEGETQYF; CDR3 DNA: TGTGCCAGTAGCGAGGGAGAGACCCAGTACTTC
D gene: TRBD1; J gene: TRBJ1-3; V gene: TRBV19; clone size: once; CDR3 protein: CASQRDRSLAASGNTIYF; CDR3 DNA: TGTGCCAGCCAACGGGACAGGAGCCTCGCCGCATCTGGAAACACCATATATTTT
D gene: TRBD2; J gene: TRBJ2-7; V gene: TRBV7-2; clone size: NA; CDR3 protein: CASSLGAGGPYEQYF; CDR3 DNA: TGTGCCAGCAGCTTAGGGGCGGGAGGGCCGTACGAGCAGTACTTC
D gene: TRBD1; J gene: TRBJ2-5; V gene: TRBV12-5; clone size: once; CDR3 protein: CASGTGIPETQYF; CDR3 DNA: TGTGCTAGTGGGACAGGGATCCCAGAGACCCAGTACTTC
D gene: NA; J gene: TRBJ1-5; V gene: TRBV5-6; clone size: NA; CDR3 protein: CASSGGPNQPQHF; CDR3 DNA: TGTGCCAGCAGCGGGGGTCCCAATCAGCCCCAGCATTTT
D gene: NA; J gene: TRBJ2-5; V gene: TRBV29-1; clone size: few; CDR3 protein: CSVDEGLHQETQYF; CDR3 DNA: TGCAGCGTTGACGAAGGACTGCACCAAGAGACCCAGTACTTC
D gene: TRBD2; J gene: TRBJ2-7; V gene: TRBV5-4; clone size: NA; CDR3 protein: CASSLASGGPYEQYF; CDR3 DNA: TGTGCCAGCAGCTTGGCGTCGGGAGGGCCGTACGAGCAGTACTTC
D gene: NA; J gene: TRBJ2-3; V gene: TRBV19; clone size: NA; CDR3 protein: CASSPSTDTQYF; CDR3 DNA: TGTGCCAGTTCCCCAAGCACAGATACGCAGTATTTT
D gene: NA; J gene: TRBJ2-5; V gene: TRBV7-2; clone size: NA; CDR3 protein: CARPKTQYF; CDR3 DNA: TGTGCCCGCCCGAAGACCCAGTACTTC
D gene: NA; J gene: TRBJ2-6; V gene: TRBV7-2; clone size: NA; CDR3 protein: CASSLERTGANVLTF; CDR3 DNA: TGTGCCAGCAGCTTAGAACGAACTGGGGCCAACGTCCTGACTTTC